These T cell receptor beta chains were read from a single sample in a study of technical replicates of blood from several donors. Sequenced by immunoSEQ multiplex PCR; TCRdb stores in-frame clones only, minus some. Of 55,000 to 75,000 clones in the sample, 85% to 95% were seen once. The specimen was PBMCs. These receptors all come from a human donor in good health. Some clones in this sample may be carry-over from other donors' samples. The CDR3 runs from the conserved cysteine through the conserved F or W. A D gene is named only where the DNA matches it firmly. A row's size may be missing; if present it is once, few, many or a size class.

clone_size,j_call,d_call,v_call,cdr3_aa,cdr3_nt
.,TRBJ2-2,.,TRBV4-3,CASSPTGGRGEAGELFF,TGCGCCAGCAGCCCTACGGGAGGTAGGGGGGAGGCCGGGGAGCTGTTTTTT
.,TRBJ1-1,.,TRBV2,CASMGEVNTEAFF,TGTGCCAGCATGGGGGAGGTGAATACTGAAGCTTTCTTT
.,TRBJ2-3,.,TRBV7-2,CASSRTRGPPDTQYF,TGTGCCAGCAGCCGGACAAGAGGCCCTCCAGATACGCAGTATTTT
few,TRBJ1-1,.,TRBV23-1,CASSQSIGGWGTEAFF,TGCGCCAGCAGTCAATCGATCGGAGGATGGGGAACTGAAGCTTTCTTT
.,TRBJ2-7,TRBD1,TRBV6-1,CASTGTARYEQYF,TGTGCCAGTACCGGGACAGCTAGATACGAGCAGTACTTC
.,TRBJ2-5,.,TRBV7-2,CASSLNVARRETQYF,TGTGCCAGCAGCTTAAACGTCGCGAGGAGGGAGACCCAGTACTTC
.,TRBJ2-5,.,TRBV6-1,CASSVAGTYQETQYF,TGTGCCAGCAGTGTGGCGGGAACATACCAAGAGACCCAGTACTTC
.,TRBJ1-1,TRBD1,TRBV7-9,CASIPDRANTEAFF,TGTGCCAGCATCCCGGACAGGGCGAACACTGAAGCTTTCTTT
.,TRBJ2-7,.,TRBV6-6,CASSRDRVSSYEQYF,TGTGCCAGCAGTCGAGACAGAGTAAGCTCCTACGAGCAGTACTTC
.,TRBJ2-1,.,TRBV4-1,CASSQLAGKIYNEQFF,TGCGCCAGCAGCCAACTAGCCGGGAAGATTTACAATGAGCAGTTCTTC
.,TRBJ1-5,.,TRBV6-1,CASSERGDQPQHF,TGTGCCAGCAGTGAGCGGGGGGATCAGCCCCAGCATTTT
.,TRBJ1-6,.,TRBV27,CASTKTGSYNSPLHF,TGTGCCAGCACCAAGACAGGCTCCTATAATTCACCCCTCCACTTT
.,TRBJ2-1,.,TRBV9,CASSVGYNTYNEQFF,TGTGCCAGCAGCGTAGGTTACAACACCTACAATGAGCAGTTCTTC
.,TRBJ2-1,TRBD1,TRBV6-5,CASSYGSGQGFNEQFF,TGTGCCAGCAGTTACGGTTCGGGACAGGGGTTCAATGAGCAGTTCTTC
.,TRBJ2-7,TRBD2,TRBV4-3,CASSQAGSGGEQYF,TGCGCCAGCAGCCAGGCAGGTAGCGGGGGCGAGCAGTACTTC
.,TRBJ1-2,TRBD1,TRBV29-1,CSVTPGTGRGYTF,TGCAGCGTAACCCCCGGGACAGGGAGGGGCTACACCTTC
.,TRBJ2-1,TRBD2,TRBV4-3,CASSHGAGAHNEQFF,TGCGCCAGCAGCCACGGGGCGGGAGCACACAATGAGCAGTTCTTC
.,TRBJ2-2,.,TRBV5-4,CASSFFQGTGTGELFF,TGTGCCAGCAGCTTCTTTCAGGGTACGGGCACCGGGGAGCTGTTTTTT
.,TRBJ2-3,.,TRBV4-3,CASSQAQGGDRTDTQYF,TGCGCCAGCAGCCAAGCACAGGGTGGGGACCGCACAGATACGCAGTATTTT
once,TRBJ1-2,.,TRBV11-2,CASSLDLGSHGYTF,TGTGCCAGCAGCTTAGATTTGGGGAGTCATGGCTACACCTTC
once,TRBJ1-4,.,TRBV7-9,CASSLAGAFNEKLFF,TGTGCCAGCAGCTTAGCGGGGGCCTTTAATGAAAAACTGTTTTTT
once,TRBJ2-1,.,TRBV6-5,CASTPGASRYNEQFF,TGTGCCAGCACCCCTGGCGCTAGCCGATACAATGAGCAGTTCTTC
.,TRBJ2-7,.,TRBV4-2,CASSQESPGEQYF,TGTGCCAGCAGCCAAGAAAGCCCGGGCGAGCAGTACTTC
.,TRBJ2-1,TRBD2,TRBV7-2,CASSLRTSADNEQFF,TGTGCCAGCAGCTTAAGAACTAGCGCCGACAATGAGCAGTTCTTC
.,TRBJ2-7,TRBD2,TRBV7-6,CASSTEPGTSGGSSYEQYF,TGTGCCAGCAGCACCGAACCGGGGACTAGCGGGGGGTCCTCCTACGAGCAGTACTTC
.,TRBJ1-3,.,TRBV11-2,CASSPGIPSGNTIYF,TGTGCCAGCAGCCCCGGGATCCCTTCTGGAAACACCATATATTTT
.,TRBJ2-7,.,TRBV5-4,CASSPGHNEQYF,TGTGCCAGCAGCCCAGGTCACAACGAGCAGTACTTC
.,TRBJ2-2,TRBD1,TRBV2,CASSLQGANTGELFF,TGTGCCAGCAGCTTACAGGGGGCGAACACCGGGGAGCTGTTTTTT
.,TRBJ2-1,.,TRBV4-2,CASSQVWFSQSIDNEQFF,TGTGCCAGCAGCCAAGTTTGGTTTTCCCAGTCGATCGACAATGAGCAGTTCTTC
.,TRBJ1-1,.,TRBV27,CASSLLGFNTEAFF,TGTGCCAGCAGTTTACTAGGATTCAACACTGAAGCTTTCTTT
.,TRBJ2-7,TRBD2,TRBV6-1,CASTSGGGSNEQYF,TGTGCCAGCACCTCAGGCGGCGGGAGCAACGAGCAGTACTTC
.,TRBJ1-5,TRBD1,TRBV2,CASSAQGQRSQPQHF,TGTGCCAGCAGTGCCCAGGGACAGAGATCACAGCCCCAGCATTTT
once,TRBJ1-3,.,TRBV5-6,CASSVAPGNTIYF,TGTGCCAGCAGTGTGGCACCGGGAAACACCATATATTTT
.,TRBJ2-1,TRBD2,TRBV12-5,CASGLNAGSGGGYNEQFF,TGTGCTAGTGGTTTGAACGCTGGGAGCGGGGGGGGCTACAATGAGCAGTTCTTC
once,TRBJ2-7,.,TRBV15,CATSREKTDPYEQYF,TGTGCCACCAGCAGAGAGAAGACAGATCCTTACGAGCAGTACTTC
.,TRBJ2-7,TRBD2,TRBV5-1,CASTTTSGKALEQYF,TGCGCCAGCACCACGACTAGCGGGAAGGCTCTTGAGCAGTACTTC
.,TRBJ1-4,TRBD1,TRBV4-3,CASSQGPQGVEKLFF,TGCGCCAGCAGCCAAGGACCACAGGGGGTTGAAAAACTGTTTTTT
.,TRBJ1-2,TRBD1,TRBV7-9,CASSFGTGEGSYGYTF,TGTGCCAGCAGCTTCGGGACAGGGGAGGGTTCGTATGGCTACACCTTC
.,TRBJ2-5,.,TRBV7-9,CASSFLSLQETQYF,TGTGCCAGCAGCTTTCTGAGCCTTCAAGAGACCCAGTACTTC
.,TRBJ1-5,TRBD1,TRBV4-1,CASSQDLGGDRGGQPQHF,TGCGCCAGCAGCCAAGATCTTGGCGGTGACAGGGGCGGACAGCCCCAGCATTTT
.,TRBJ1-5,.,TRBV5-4,CASSPAPGQPQHF,TGTGCCAGCAGCCCCGCCCCAGGCCAGCCCCAGCATTTT
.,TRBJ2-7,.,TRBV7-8,CASSLVLSTVYEQYF,TGTGCCAGCAGCTTAGTATTATCGACAGTCTACGAGCAGTACTTC
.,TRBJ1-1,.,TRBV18,CASSLEDGGGNTEAFF,TGTGCCAGCTCTTTAGAGGACGGAGGCGGGAACACTGAAGCTTTCTTT
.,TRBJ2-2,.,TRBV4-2,CASSLQGGLTGELFF,TGTGCCAGCAGCCTCCAGGGGGGACTCACCGGGGAGCTGTTTTTT
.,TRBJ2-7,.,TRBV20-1,CSARDSSEQYF,TGCAGTGCTAGGGATAGCTCCGAGCAGTACTTC
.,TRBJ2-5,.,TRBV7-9,CASSKLTGRRTETQYF,TGTGCCAGCAGCAAACTGACAGGTCGGAGGACGGAGACCCAGTACTTC
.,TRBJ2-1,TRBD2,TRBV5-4,CASSPGRAGGSYNEQFF,TGTGCCAGCAGCCCCGGTCGGGCGGGGGGGTCCTACAATGAGCAGTTCTTC
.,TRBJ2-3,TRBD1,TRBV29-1,CSTGTGGGTDTQYF,TGCAGCACGGGGACAGGCGGTGGCACAGATACGCAGTATTTT
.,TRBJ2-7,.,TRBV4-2,CASSQEVRVYEQYF,TGTGCCAGCAGCCAAGAGGTACGGGTCTACGAGCAGTACTTC
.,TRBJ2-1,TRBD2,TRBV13,CASSAWAWTSGYNEQFF,TGTGCCAGCAGCGCGTGGGCGTGGACTAGCGGCTACAATGAGCAGTTCTTC
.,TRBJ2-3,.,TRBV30,CAWSVGGESTDTQYF,TGTGCCTGGAGTGTAGGGGGGGAATCCACAGATACGCAGTATTTT
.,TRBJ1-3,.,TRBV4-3,CASSQDRGTGNTIYF,TGCGCCAGCAGCCAAGATAGGGGGACTGGAAACACCATATATTTT
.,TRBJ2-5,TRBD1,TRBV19,CASSTRQGAETQYF,TGTGCCAGTAGTACCCGACAGGGTGCCGAGACCCAGTACTTC
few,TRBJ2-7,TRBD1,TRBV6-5,CASSYGQGRLYEQYF,TGTGCCAGCAGTTACGGACAGGGGAGACTATACGAGCAGTACTTC
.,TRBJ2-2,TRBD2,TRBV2,CASRRTAGGATGELFF,TGTGCCAGCCGAAGAACCGCGGGAGGGGCCACCGGGGAGCTGTTTTTT
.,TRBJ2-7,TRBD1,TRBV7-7,CASSMDRAGEQYF,TGTGCCAGCAGCATGGACAGGGCGGGGGAGCAGTACTTC
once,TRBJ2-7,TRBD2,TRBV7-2,CASSTGLASGEQYF,TGTGCCAGCAGCACGGGACTAGCCTCGGGAGAGCAGTACTTC
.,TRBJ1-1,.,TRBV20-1,CSATPKSEAFF,TGCAGTGCCACCCCTAAGAGTGAAGCTTTCTTT
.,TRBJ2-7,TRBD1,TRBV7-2,CASSFSRGRGSGEQYF,TGTGCCAGCAGCTTCTCTCGCGGCAGGGGGTCGGGAGAGCAGTACTTC
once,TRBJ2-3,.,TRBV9,CASSVVEDQDTQYF,TGTGCCAGCAGCGTAGTGGAGGACCAAGATACGCAGTATTTT